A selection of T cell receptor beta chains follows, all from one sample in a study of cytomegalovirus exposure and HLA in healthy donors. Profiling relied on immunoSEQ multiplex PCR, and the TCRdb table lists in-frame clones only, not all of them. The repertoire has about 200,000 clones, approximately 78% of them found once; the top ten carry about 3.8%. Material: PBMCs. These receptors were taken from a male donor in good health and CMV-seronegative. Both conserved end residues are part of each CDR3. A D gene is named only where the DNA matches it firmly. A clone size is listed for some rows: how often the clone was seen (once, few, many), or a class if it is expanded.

TGTGCCAGCAGCCAAGAGAACGGTCGAACCTACGAGCAGTACTTC	CASSQENGRTYEQYF	.	TRBV4-2	TRBJ2-7	.
TGTGCCAGCAGCCGACTAGATGACACCGGGGAGCTGTTTTTT	CASSRLDDTGELFF	.	TRBV25-1	TRBJ2-2	.
TGTGCCAGTAGTATAACAGGGGGCGGGGAGCTGTTTTTT	CASSITGGGELFF	.	TRBV19	TRBJ2-2	TRBD1
TGTGCCAGCTCACCTCGACAGGGGGCCGGTAAAGACACCATATATTTT	CASSPRQGAGKDTIYF	.	TRBV18	TRBJ1-3	TRBD1
TGTGCCAGCAGTTACTACGGGTACGAGCAGTACTTC	CASSYYGYEQYF	.	TRBV6-5	TRBJ2-7	.
TGCGCCAGCAGCTTGGATCAGGACTATGGCTACACCTTC	CASSLDQDYGYTF	.	TRBV5-1	TRBJ1-2	.
TGTGCCAGCAGTCCGGAACGGGTAACGAACACCGGGGAGCTGTTTTTT	CASSPERVTNTGELFF	.	TRBV6-4	TRBJ2-2	.
TGTGCCAGCAGTCTGCCAGGTGTAAATTCACCCCTCCACTTT	CASSLPGVNSPLHF	.	TRBV28	TRBJ1-6	.
TGTGCCAGTAGTATTGAGACAGGGGTTTCCTACGAGCAGTACTTC	CASSIETGVSYEQYF	.	TRBV19	TRBJ2-7	TRBD1
TGTGCCAGCAGCGATAGCGGGAGAGGTGCAGATACGCAGTATTTT	CASSDSGRGADTQYF	.	TRBV7-3	TRBJ2-3	TRBD2
TGTGCTAGCTATACTCAGGGGAAAAACATTCAGTACTTC	CASYTQGKNIQYF	.	TRBV28	TRBJ2-4	.
TGTGCCAGCAGTGACCCCGGGTATGGCTACACCTTC	CASSDPGYGYTF	few	TRBV6-4	TRBJ1-2	.
TGTGCCAGCAGCGTAAACGGGAAACTAGTCCCCACAGATACGCAGTATTTT	CASSVNGKLVPTDTQYF	.	TRBV9	TRBJ2-3	.
TGTGCCAGCAGTGATAGCGGGAGCGAGGCCTACAATGAGCAGTTCTTC	CASSDSGSEAYNEQFF	.	TRBV27	TRBJ2-1	TRBD2
TGTGCCAGCAGCTTAGGGAGGGACTATGGCTACACCTTC	CASSLGRDYGYTF	.	TRBV7-9	TRBJ1-2	.
TGCGCCAGCAGCTTGGAGTCGGCGGATTATGGCTACACCTTC	CASSLESADYGYTF	.	TRBV5-1	TRBJ1-2	.
TGCAGCGTTGATTTTAGCGGGAGCCGAGGGCAGTACTTC	CSVDFSGSRGQYF	.	TRBV29-1	TRBJ2-7	TRBD2
TGTGCCAGCAGGTACTCGTCCTCTGCCGGGGAGCTGTTTTTT	CASRYSSSAGELFF	.	TRBV11-3	TRBJ2-2	.
TGCGCCAGCAGCCAAGATAGTCAGGGCGGAAACTATGGCTACACCTTC	CASSQDSQGGNYGYTF	many	TRBV4-1	TRBJ1-2	.
TGTGCCAGCAGCTTGTGGAGGGCCACCTACGAGCAGTACTTC	CASSLWRATYEQYF	.	TRBV7-2	TRBJ2-7	.
TGCGCCAGCAGCCAAGTTTCCTCAGATACGCAGTATTTT	CASSQVSSDTQYF	.	TRBV4-1	TRBJ2-3	.
TGTGCCAGCAGCGCCTCTTCAGGACAGGGCTCCTACAATGAGCAGTTCTTC	CASSASSGQGSYNEQFF	.	TRBV9	TRBJ2-1	TRBD1
TGCGCCAGCAGGACCGGAGGTAGCGGATACAAGGATGAGCAGTTCTTC	CASRTGGSGYKDEQFF	.	TRBV5-1	TRBJ2-1	.
TGTGCCAGCAGCTTGGGGGCGCTAGCGGGAGGACAAGAGACCCAGTACTTC	CASSLGALAGGQETQYF	.	TRBV5-4	TRBJ2-5	TRBD2
TGTGCCAGCAGTTCCTCTGGACTCGGGAACACCATATATTTT	CASSSSGLGNTIYF	.	TRBV28	TRBJ1-3	.
TGTGCCAGCAGTTTGGGACTCTACGAGCAGTACTTC	CASSLGLYEQYF	.	TRBV28	TRBJ2-7	.
TGTGCCAGCAGCTTCGGGGGGGGTGGTAATACGCAGTATTTT	CASSFGGGGNTQYF	.	TRBV7-2	TRBJ2-3	TRBD2
TGTGCCAGCAGTTGGACTAGCGCCACGAACACCGGGGAGCTGTTTTTT	CASSWTSATNTGELFF	.	TRBV6-5	TRBJ2-2	TRBD2
TGTGCCAGCAGCTTGAAACGGACAGGGAAGTCTGGGGCCAACGTCCTGACTTTC	CASSLKRTGKSGANVLTF	.	TRBV5-8	TRBJ2-6	TRBD1
TGTGCCAGCAGACCTGGACTAGCGGGACGTAATGAGCAGTTCTTC	CASRPGLAGRNEQFF	.	TRBV6-1	TRBJ2-1	TRBD2
TGTGCCAGTAGTCTTGGACTAGGGGACTACGAGCAGTACTTC	CASSLGLGDYEQYF	.	TRBV19	TRBJ2-7	TRBD2
TGCGCCAGCAGCTTGTCGGACAGGTCGACCTGGGAGCTGTTTTTT	CASSLSDRSTWELFF	.	TRBV5-1	TRBJ2-2	TRBD1
TGTGCCAGCAGCCCTTACAGGGCCATGAACACTGAAGCTTTCTTT	CASSPYRAMNTEAFF	.	TRBV7-9	TRBJ1-1	.
TGTTCCAGCAGCTTAACCGGGACAGCCTACGAGCAGTACTTC	CSSSLTGTAYEQYF	few	TRBV7-9	TRBJ2-7	TRBD1
TGTGCCAGCAGCGTATCCCCCGGACTCAATACCGGGTACGAGCAGTACTTC	CASSVSPGLNTGYEQYF	few	TRBV9	TRBJ2-7	.
TGTGCCAGCAGCGTAGGGATGCAGGGCTCTGGGGCCAACGTCCTGACTTTC	CASSVGMQGSGANVLTF	once	TRBV9	TRBJ2-6	.
TGCGCCAGCAGCTTGTGGGGGGAGAGGGACAATGAGCAGTTCTTC	CASSLWGERDNEQFF	.	TRBV5-1	TRBJ2-1	.
TGTGCCAGCCGCCCAGGGGCCACCTCCTACAATGAGCAGTTCTTC	CASRPGATSYNEQFF	.	TRBV27	TRBJ2-1	.
TGTGCCAGCAGCTTAGTCGCAGGCAGCCACTCTGGGGCCAACGTCCTGACTTTC	CASSLVAGSHSGANVLTF	.	TRBV11-2	TRBJ2-6	.
TGCGCCAGCAGCGCCGACAGGGGGGGATCCTACGAGCAGTACTTC	CASSADRGGSYEQYF	.	TRBV5-1	TRBJ2-7	TRBD1
TGTGCCACCAGCAGAGTCGGGAGAAATCAGCCCCAGCATTTT	CATSRVGRNQPQHF	.	TRBV15	TRBJ1-5	.
TGTGCCAGCAGTAACCACGGACAGGGACAAGATACGCAGTATTTT	CASSNHGQGQDTQYF	.	TRBV28	TRBJ2-3	TRBD1
TGCGCCAGCAGCCGAGGGTGGGGGGGAAATCAGCCCCAGCATTTT	CASSRGWGGNQPQHF	.	TRBV10-2	TRBJ1-5	.
TGTGCCAGTTTGATCGGGGGGGCCGTGGGCACTGAAGCTTTCTTT	CASLIGGAVGTEAFF	.	TRBV19	TRBJ1-1	.
TGCGCCAGCAGCCAAGCTATGTGGTCTGCCTACGAGCAGTACTTC	CASSQAMWSAYEQYF	.	TRBV4-1	TRBJ2-7	.
TGTTCCAGCAGCCCTAGGTGGCTGGGAGACACCGGGGAGCTGTTTTTT	CSSSPRWLGDTGELFF	.	TRBV7-9	TRBJ2-2	.
TGTGCCAGCAGCTTACCTAGCGGGTTCTCTGGGGCCAACGTCCTGACTTTC	CASSLPSGFSGANVLTF	.	TRBV7-9	TRBJ2-6	TRBD2
TGTGCCAGCAGTTTCAGGGGGCGGACTGAAGCTTTCTTT	CASSFRGRTEAFF	once	TRBV6-5	TRBJ1-1	TRBD1
TGTGCCAGCTCACGACAAGGGGTGAGCCAGCCCCAGCATTTT	CASSRQGVSQPQHF	.	TRBV18	TRBJ1-5	.
TGTGCCAGCAGTTATCGGACAGGGTCCGTCTATGGGGCCAACGTCCTGACTTTC	CASSYRTGSVYGANVLTF	.	TRBV7-9	TRBJ2-6	TRBD1
TGTGCCAGCAGGCTAGCGGTGACAGATACGCAGTATTTT	CASRLAVTDTQYF	.	TRBV6-6	TRBJ2-3	TRBD2
TGCGCCAGCAGCTTGGATCGGGGTACAGATACGCAGTATTTT	CASSLDRGTDTQYF	.	TRBV5-1	TRBJ2-3	.
TGCGCCAGCAGCTTTGTTCCAGACAATGAGCAGTTCTTC	CASSFVPDNEQFF	.	TRBV5-1	TRBJ2-1	.
TGCGCCAGCAGCATCGGACTCAACACCGGGGAGCTGTTTTTT	CASSIGLNTGELFF	.	TRBV5-1	TRBJ2-2	.